The next 15 T cell receptor beta chains were all read from a single sample in a study of blood T cell repertoires in COVID-19. Data came from immunoSEQ multiplex PCR; TCRdb stores just in-frame clones and leaves some out. The sample includes roughly 100,000 clones, around 90% of them seen just once. Material for sequencing was peripheral blood. The receptors come from a man aged 45 to 65 with active COVID-19.

The chain employs TRBV10-3 and TRBJ2-3; 10 bases agree with TRBD2. The J segment lost 4 bases and the V segment lost 10 bases, leaving 8 bases of the junction unmatched. Germline-derived CDR1 and CDR2 are ENHRY and SYGVKD. The CDR3 contains 14 residues. CDR3 nucleotides: TGTGCCACGTCCGGGACTAGCGTCGCAGATACGCAGTATTTT. It translates to CATSGTSVADTQYF.

The chain employs TRBV7-2 and TRBJ1-4; maybe TRBD1 (6 bases). V was pared by 1 base and J by 7 bases, with 16 bases between. The CDR3 spans 16 residues. Germline V gives CDR1 SGHTA, CDR2 FQGNSA. The CDR3 DNA follows: TGTGCCAGCAGCTTAGTTTCACGAGACAGGCGTGAAAAACTGTTTTTT. This translates into CASSLVSRDRREKLFF.

This chain connects TRBV7-8 to TRBJ2-1; TRBD2 matches at 7 bases. This CDR3 comprises 17 residues. V was clipped by 5 bases and J by 2 bases; unmatched bases: 12. Per the germline V gene, CDR1 is SGHVS and CDR2 is FQNEAQ. CDR3: CASSRYPLRGAYNEQFF. The CDR3 coding sequence is TGTGCCAGCAGCAGATATCCCCTACGGGGGGCCTACAATGAGCAGTTCTTC.

This clone was recorded a few times. The V gene is TRBV30, the J gene TRBJ2-2; tentatively, D is TRBD1 (6 bases). Trimming shortened V by 2 bases and J by 3 bases, and 25 bases separated the two germline ends. This CDR3 is 19 amino acids long. Germline V gene lookup returns CDR1 GTSNPN and CDR2 SVGIG (reference sequence). The CDR3 sequence: CAWSPPGTSWVKDTGELFF. As DNA, the CDR3 is TGTGCCTGGAGTCCACCCGGGACAAGTTGGGTCAAGGACACCGGGGAGCTGTTTTTT.

The genes are TRBV4-1 and TRBJ1-6; D remains unclear. CDR3 length: 13 residues. Germline V CDR1 and CDR2: MGHRA, YSYEKL. V gave up 3 bases and J gave up 10 bases, with 10 bases separating them. In DNA form, the CDR3 reads TGCGCCAGCAGCCAGCGTCGGGAATCACCCCTCCACTTT. Translation: CASSQRRESPLHF.

This chain links TRBV6-4 with TRBJ2-4; a possible D gene is TRBD2 (6 bases). The ends were cut back, 6 bases at V and 3 bases at J, with 15 bases in the middle. Germline CDR1 MRHNA, CDR2 SNTAGT. There are 15 residues in the CDR3. CDR3 loop: CASRWGGEDKNIQYF. CDR3 DNA sequence: TGTGCCAGCAGGTGGGGCGGGGAGGACAAAAACATTCAGTACTTC.

This clone was recorded only once. The CDR3 region is CASSITARSTYEQYF. The CDR3 DNA reads as TGTGCCAGTAGTATAACAGCCCGGTCCACCTACGAGCAGTACTTC. This chain links TRBV19 with TRBJ2-7, with D unresolved. Germline lookup yields CDR1 LNHDA and CDR2 SQIVND (reference sequence). The V gene lost 2 bases and the J gene lost 2 bases, with 13 bases spanning the gap. This CDR3 contains 15 residues. The full variable domain, with the rest looked up from reference TRBV19 and TRBJ2-7, is DGGITQSPKYLFRKEGQNVTLSCEQNLNHDAMYWYRQDPGQGLRLIYYSQIVNDFQKGDIAEGYSVSREKKESFPLTVTSAQKNPTAFYLCASSITARSTYEQYFGPGTRLTVT.

This clone showed up just a few times. The gene calls are TRBV7-2 and TRBJ1-6, with 8 bases lining up with TRBD1. Germline-derived CDR1 and CDR2 are SGHTA and FQGNSA. The CDR3 extends over 15 amino acids. Trimming removed 5 bases from V and 7 bases from J; junction bases left unmatched: 7. CDR3 amino acids: CASSQRGQENSPLHF. In nucleotides, the CDR3 is TGTGCCAGCAGCCAACGGGGACAGGAGAATTCACCCCTCCACTTT.

The rearrangement links TRBV3-1 (or the pseudogene TRBV3-2) to TRBJ1-1, with a tentative D call TRBD1 (5 bases). CDR1 is LGHDT and CDR2 is YNNKEL in the germline V gene (reference sequence). This CDR3 has 13 residues. V was pared by 6 bases and J by 5 bases, with 13 bases between. CDR3 loop: CASSLLGVTEAFF. CDR3 coding DNA: TGTGCCAGCAGTTTGTTAGGGGTAACTGAAGCTTTCTTT.

The chain recombines TRBV19 with TRBJ1-1; a weak D match, TRBD1 (6 bases). V shed 5 bases and J shed 8 bases, with 15 bases lying between them. The CDR3 is 13 residues long. Per the germline V gene, CDR1 is LNHDA and CDR2 is SQIVND (reference sequence). Here the CDR3 reads CASSPPARGEAFF. CDR3 DNA sequence: TGTGCCAGTAGTCCCCCCGCCAGGGGAGAAGCTTTCTTT.

The chain combines TRBV6-5 with TRBJ1-1; 9 positions match TRBD1. The germline V gene encodes CDR1 MNHEY and CDR2 SVGAGI. This CDR3 contains 15 residues. V lost 5 bases and J lost 3; bases outside the gene matches: 7. The DNA for the CDR3 is TGTGCCAGCAGTCCTGGGACAGGGAGTGACACTGAAGCTTTCTTT. This codes for CASSPGTGSDTEAFF.

The chain carries TRBV3-1 (or the pseudogene TRBV3-2) and TRBJ2-5, with TRBD2 matching 7 bases. Germline assignment: CDR1 LGHDT and CDR2 YNNKEL (reference sequence). Trimming took 5 bases from V and 8 from J; bases not matched to a gene: 5. The CDR3 covers 12 residues. This CDR3 is CASSETGGTQYF. The CDR3 coding sequence is TGTGCCAGCAGCGAGACGGGGGGAACCCAGTACTTC.

Only a few counts were recorded for this clone. This chain links TRBV7-2 with TRBJ2-3; a possible D gene is TRBD2 (7 bases). Germline assignment: CDR1 SGHTA and CDR2 FQGNSA. V was shortened by 5 bases and J by 2 bases, with 23 bases between the two germline ends. The CDR3 contains 18 residues. Written as DNA, the CDR3 is TGTGCCAGCAGCCGCTTCCCGAGGGGGGGGGTGAACACAGATACGCAGTATTTT. This translates into CASSRFPRGGVNTDTQYF.

The CDR3, as DNA: TGCGCCAGCAGCTCGAAACGACAGGGTGCAACTAATGAAAAACTGTTTTTT. It translates to CASSSKRQGATNEKLFF. The J gene is TRBJ1-4, the V gene TRBV5-1; the match to TRBD1 covers 7 bases. The ends lost 3 bases at V and 0 bases at J; junction bases unmatched: 8. Germline loops: CDR1 SGHRS, CDR2 YFSETQ. This CDR3 has 17 amino acids.

This clone was recorded a few times. The chain recombines TRBV7-3 with TRBJ1-6; D is uncertain. Germline V gene data show CDR1 as SGHTA and CDR2 as FQGTGA. Between the trimmed V and J ends, which lost 2 bases and 8 bases, there was a span of 7 bases. The CDR3 sequence is 13 residues long. CDR3 sequence reads: CASSLQNHSPLHF. For the CDR3, the DNA is TGTGCCAGCAGCTTACAGAACCATTCACCCCTCCACTTT.